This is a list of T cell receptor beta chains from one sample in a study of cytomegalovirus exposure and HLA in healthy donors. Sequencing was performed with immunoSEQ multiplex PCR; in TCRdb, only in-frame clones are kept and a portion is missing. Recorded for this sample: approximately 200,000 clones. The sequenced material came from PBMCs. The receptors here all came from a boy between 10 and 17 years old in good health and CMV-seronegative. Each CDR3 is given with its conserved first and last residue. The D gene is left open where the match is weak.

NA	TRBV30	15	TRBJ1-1	TGTGCCTGGAGCCTAAACCCTCTAGGAGCGATGGAAGCTTTCTTT	CAWSLNPLGAMEAFF
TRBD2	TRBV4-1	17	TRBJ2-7	TGCGCCAGCAGCCAATTCCAACTAGCGGGGGTGGTGAACGAGCAGTACTTC	CASSQFQLAGVVNEQYF
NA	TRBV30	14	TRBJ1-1	TGTGCCTGGTGCCCAGGGGTAACGAACACTGAAGCTTTCTTT	CAWCPGVTNTEAFF
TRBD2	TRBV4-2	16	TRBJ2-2	TGTGCCAGCAGCCAAGAGATAGCGGGGGACACCGGGGAGCTGTTTTTT	CASSQEIAGDTGELFF
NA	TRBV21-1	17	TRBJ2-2	TGTGCCAGCAGCTACGAAGGGGCCTCCGGGAACACCGGGGAGCTGTTTTTT	CASSYEGASGNTGELFF
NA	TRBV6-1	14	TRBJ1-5	TGTGCCAGCGGGAGTAGCTATAGCAATCAGCCCCAGCATTTT	CASGSSYSNQPQHF
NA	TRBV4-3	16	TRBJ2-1	TGCGCCAGCAGCCAAGAAGGGCGGGGTGTCTACAATGAGCAGTTCTTC	CASSQEGRGVYNEQFF
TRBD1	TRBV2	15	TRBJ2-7	TGTGCCAGCAGCTTGACAGGGATCTTCTCCTACGAGCAGTACTTC	CASSLTGIFSYEQYF
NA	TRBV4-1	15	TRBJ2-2	TGCGCCAGCAGCCAAGACGGGATAAACACCGGGGAGCTGTTTTTT	CASSQDGINTGELFF
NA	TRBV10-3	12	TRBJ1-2	TGTGCCATCAGTGGAGGGGGTAGTGGCTACACCTTC	CAISGGGSGYTF